This is a list of T cell receptor beta chains from one sample in a study of T cells in tumors after PD-1 blockade. Sequencing was performed with immunoSEQ multiplex PCR; in TCRdb, only in-frame clones are kept and a portion is missing. The sample has fewer than 40,000 clones, around 72% seen once; the top ten hold less than 50%. Source: PBMCs, taken after anti-PD-1 treatment. These receptor sequences come from a human donor with basal cell carcinoma. Both conserved end residues are part of each CDR3. Fields, in order: clone size, D gene, V gene, J gene, CDR3 protein, CDR3 DNA. The D gene is left open where the match is weak. Some rows have no size entry. The others give once, few or many, or a class for an expanded clone.

size: NA
D: NA
V: TRBV19
J: TRBJ1-4
CDR3: CASSWGALETNEKLFF
DNA: TGTGCCAGTAGTTGGGGGGCTCTCGAAACTAATGAAAAACTGTTTTTT

size: NA
D: TRBD1
V: TRBV19
J: TRBJ1-5
CDR3: CATRARQGHQPQHF
DNA: TGTGCCACTAGGGCGCGACAGGGCCATCAGCCCCAGCATTTT

size: NA
D: NA
V: TRBV7-9
J: TRBJ2-7
CDR3: CASSLFGTNSYEQYF
DNA: TGTGCCAGCAGCTTATTCGGGACCAACTCCTACGAGCAGTACTTC

size: once
D: TRBD1
V: TRBV5-5
J: TRBJ2-7
CDR3: CASSRGDRVGYEQYF
DNA: TGTGCCAGCAGCCGGGGCGACAGGGTCGGCTACGAGCAGTACTTC

size: NA
D: TRBD2
V: TRBV3-1/TRBV3-2
J: TRBJ2-1
CDR3: CASSQELLAGAAHEQFF
DNA: TGTGCCAGCAGCCAAGAGTTACTAGCGGGGGCGGCGCATGAGCAGTTCTTC

size: NA
D: NA
V: TRBV7-9
J: TRBJ2-2
CDR3: CASSLPTSLGELFF
DNA: TGTGCCAGCAGCTTACCCACCTCTTTGGGGGAGCTGTTTTTT

size: NA
D: NA
V: TRBV10-2
J: TRBJ2-1
CDR3: CASIPSPRGGVNNEQFF
DNA: TGCGCCAGCATCCCCTCGCCGAGGGGGGGGGTTAACAATGAGCAGTTCTTC

size: NA
D: NA
V: TRBV27
J: TRBJ1-1
CDR3: CASSPRQFNTEAFF
DNA: TGTGCCAGCAGTCCTCGACAGTTCAACACTGAAGCTTTCTTT

size: NA
D: NA
V: TRBV20-1
J: TRBJ2-1
CDR3: CSAMTDNEQFF
DNA: TGCAGTGCTATGACAGATAATGAGCAGTTCTTC

size: NA
D: NA
V: TRBV5-1
J: TRBJ1-1
CDR3: CASSVDTGNTEAFF
DNA: TGCGCCAGCAGCGTGGACACCGGGAACACTGAAGCTTTCTTT

size: NA
D: NA
V: TRBV7-3
J: TRBJ1-5
CDR3: CASSLGQNQPQHF
DNA: TGTGCCAGCAGCTTGGGGCAGAATCAGCCCCAGCATTTT

size: NA
D: NA
V: TRBV30
J: TRBJ2-2
CDR3: CAWSRGGGTGELFF
DNA: TGTGCCTGGAGTCGAGGGGGAGGAACCGGGGAGCTGTTTTTT

size: NA
D: TRBD2
V: TRBV9
J: TRBJ2-1
CDR3: CASSVGTSEAREQFF
DNA: TGTGCCAGCAGCGTAGGGACTAGCGAGGCAAGGGAGCAGTTCTTC

size: NA
D: NA
V: TRBV4-3
J: TRBJ2-5
CDR3: CASSQDQESKTQYF
DNA: TGCGCCAGCAGCCAAGACCAGGAGTCGAAGACCCAGTACTTC

size: NA
D: NA
V: TRBV5-4
J: TRBJ2-2
CDR3: CASSLAGFPTGELFF
DNA: TGTGCCAGCAGCTTGGCTGGTTTCCCGACCGGGGAGCTGTTTTTT

size: NA
D: NA
V: TRBV15
J: TRBJ2-7
CDR3: CATSSSRGAYEQYF
DNA: TGTGCCACCAGCAGCTCGAGGGGCGCCTACGAGCAGTACTTC

size: NA
D: NA
V: TRBV5-6
J: TRBJ1-2
CDR3: CASSLEGIHYGYTF
DNA: TGTGCCAGCAGCTTGGAAGGGATACACTATGGCTACACCTTC

size: NA
D: TRBD1
V: TRBV28
J: TRBJ2-1
CDR3: CASSLNDRENEQFF
DNA: TGTGCCAGCAGTTTGAATGACAGGGAGAATGAGCAGTTCTTC

size: many
D: NA
V: TRBV7-8
J: TRBJ1-5
CDR3: CASSSHPGNQPQHF
DNA: TGTGCCAGCAGTAGTCATCCCGGAAATCAGCCCCAGCATTTT

size: NA
D: TRBD1
V: TRBV7-9
J: TRBJ1-2
CDR3: CASSEQGLSGGYTF
DNA: TGTGCCAGCAGCGAACAGGGGCTTTCGGGCGGCTACACCTTC

size: NA
D: NA
V: TRBV19
J: TRBJ2-6
CDR3: CASSRIGDSGANVLTF
DNA: TGTGCCAGTAGTCGGATCGGCGACTCTGGGGCCAACGTCCTGACTTTC

size: few
D: TRBD1
V: TRBV24-1
J: TRBJ1-1
CDR3: CATSDLGTGMNTEAFF
DNA: TGTGCCACCAGTGATCTTGGGACAGGGATGAACACTGAAGCTTTCTTT

size: NA
D: TRBD2
V: TRBV7-6
J: TRBJ2-3
CDR3: CASSSKGGLASTDTQYF
DNA: TGTGCCAGCAGCTCCAAAGGGGGACTAGCTAGCACAGATACGCAGTATTTT

size: few
D: NA
V: TRBV19
J: TRBJ1-1
CDR3: CASTWDGNTEAFF
DNA: TGTGCCAGTACCTGGGACGGGAACACTGAAGCTTTCTTT

size: NA
D: NA
V: TRBV7-9
J: TRBJ2-1
CDR3: CASSFDYNEQFF
DNA: TGTGCCAGCAGCTTTGACTACAATGAGCAGTTCTTC

size: few
D: NA
V: TRBV2
J: TRBJ2-1
CDR3: CASSEGSNNEQFF
DNA: TGTGCCAGCAGTGAGGGCAGCAACAATGAGCAGTTCTTC

size: NA
D: NA
V: TRBV29-1
J: TRBJ2-3
CDR3: CSVERAENTDTQYF
DNA: TGCAGCGTTGAAAGGGCCGAGAACACAGATACGCAGTATTTT

size: NA
D: NA
V: TRBV7-2
J: TRBJ1-1
CDR3: CASSLQALNTEAFF
DNA: TGTGCCAGCAGCTTACAGGCCTTGAACACTGAAGCTTTCTTT

size: few
D: NA
V: TRBV9
J: TRBJ2-1
CDR3: CASSVVNTSPEQFF
DNA: TGTGCCAGCAGCGTGGTTAATACTAGCCCGGAGCAGTTCTTC

size: many
D: NA
V: TRBV5-1
J: TRBJ2-3
CDR3: CASNPTSEGAQDTQYF
DNA: TGCGCCAGCAATCCTACATCGGAGGGGGCGCAAGATACGCAGTATTTT

size: few
D: NA
V: TRBV30
J: TRBJ2-2
CDR3: CAWSVGLNTGELFF
DNA: TGTGCCTGGAGTGTAGGTCTGAACACCGGGGAGCTGTTTTTT

size: NA
D: NA
V: TRBV12-5
J: TRBJ1-5
CDR3: CASGLTDGNQPQHF
DNA: TGTGCTAGTGGTTTGACAGATGGCAATCAGCCCCAGCATTTT

size: NA
D: TRBD1
V: TRBV15
J: TRBJ2-7
CDR3: CATSAGTAKAYEQYF
DNA: TGTGCCACCAGCGCCGGGACAGCGAAAGCCTACGAGCAGTACTTC

size: NA
D: NA
V: TRBV4-3
J: TRBJ1-4
CDR3: CASSPIVGTSDEKLFF
DNA: TGCGCCAGCAGCCCGATAGTAGGGACCAGCGATGAAAAACTGTTTTTT

size: few
D: NA
V: TRBV5-1
J: TRBJ2-1
CDR3: CASSLVTEQFF
DNA: TGCGCCAGCAGCCTGGTAACGGAGCAGTTCTTC